Following are 15 T cell receptor beta chains from one sample sequenced in a study of blood T cell repertoires in COVID-19. Data came from immunoSEQ multiplex PCR; TCRdb stores just in-frame clones and leaves some out. This sample has about 70,000 clones, with about nine tenths found just once. Material for sequencing was peripheral blood. The origin of the receptors is a woman aged 18-29 years with acute or convalescent COVID-19.

The DNA of the CDR3 is TGTGCCAGCAGTGGCCCATATCAGCCCCAGCATTTT. Protein: CASSGPYQPQHF. The V and J genes are TRBV6-2 or TRBV6-3 and TRBJ1-5; D call uncertain. Germline CDR1 MNHEY, CDR2 SVGEGT. V shed 5 bases and J shed 5 bases, with 7 bases lying between them. The CDR3 has 12 amino acids.

The chain joins TRBV7-2 to TRBJ2-1, with 7 bases fitting TRBD2. Germline V gene data show CDR1 as SGHTA and CDR2 as FQGNSA. This CDR3 region has 15 residues. The J segment lost 8 bases and the V segment lost 5 bases, leaving 12 bases of the junction unmatched. The CDR3, as DNA: TGTGCCAGCAGCGCTGCCGGGACTAACTTCGATGAGCAGTTCTTC. It yields the protein CASSAAGTNFDEQFF.

This clone was counted between two and nine times. The V and J genes are TRBV2 and TRBJ2-5, with unresolved D. The CDR3 totals 12 residues. Germline values: CDR1 SNHLY, CDR2 FYNNEI. Between the trimmed V and J ends, which lost 4 bases and 0 bases, there was a span of 3 bases. CDR3 protein: CASSVDQETQYF. The CDR3 nucleotides are TGTGCCAGCAGTGTAGACCAAGAGACCCAGTACTTC.

The chain couples TRBV7-6 to TRBJ2-2; the match to TRBD2 covers 13 bases. V lost 4 bases to trimming and J lost 1 base; unmatched junction nucleotides: 12. CDR3 size: 20 residues. The germline V gene has CDR1 SGHVS and CDR2 FNYEAQ. The CDR3 bases are TGTGCCAGCAGCTCAACCCGACTAGCGGGAGGACCTTGGAACACCGGGGAGCTGTTTTTT. It is translated as CASSSTRLAGGPWNTGELFF.

This sequence joins TRBV10-2 and TRBJ2-3; TRBD2 is a possible D gene (5 bases). Germline V gene sequence: CDR1 WSHSY, CDR2 SAAADI. Between the trimmed V and J ends, which lost 2 bases and 4 bases, there was a span of 7 bases. CDR3 length: 13 residues. DNA of the CDR3: TGCGCCAGCAGTGAGCGGGAATCAGATACGCAGTATTTT. Translating it yields CASSERESDTQYF.

The V gene is TRBV28, the J gene TRBJ1-6; D is unclear. Germline V gives CDR1 MDHEN, CDR2 SYDVKM. V shed 3 bases and J shed 9 bases, with 6 bases lying between them. CDR3 length: 12 amino acids. CDR3 sequence reads: CASSFLGSPLHF. DNA of the CDR3: TGTGCCAGCAGTTTCCTCGGTTCACCCCTCCACTTT.

The chain has TRBV5-1 and TRBJ1-2; 7 bases are shared with TRBD1. The CDR3 runs to 13 residues. The V gene end was trimmed by 4 bases and the J gene end by 4 bases; junction bases not matched to a gene: 4. In germline, CDR1 is SGHRS, CDR2 YFSETQ. CDR3: CASSVDRLYGYTF. The CDR3 bases are TGCGCCAGCAGCGTGGACAGGCTCTATGGCTACACCTTC.

This chain joins TRBV30 and TRBJ2-4; D is perhaps TRBD1 (5 bases). Germline CDR1 GTSNPN, CDR2 SVGIG (reference sequence). V was cut by 5 bases and J by 9 bases, with 14 bases left in between. The CDR3 runs to 12 residues. CDR3 sequence reads: CAWATREGIQYF. For the CDR3, the DNA is TGTGCCTGGGCCACCAGGGAAGGCATTCAGTACTTC.

The gene calls are TRBV4-3 and TRBJ1-2, with D unresolved. Germline-derived CDR1 and CDR2 are LGHNA and YSLEER. This CDR3 has 15 residues. V lost 1 base and J lost 4, with 13 bases in between. DNA of the CDR3: TGCGCCAGCAGCCAAGTAAAAGGGAGCGGCTATGGCTACACCTTC. Its protein product is CASSQVKGSGYGYTF.

This chain links TRBV4-1 with TRBJ2-7, with 9 bases fitting TRBD1. With 4 bases clipped from V and 0 bases from J, the junction kept 4 bases outside the gene matches. CDR1 MGHRA and CDR2 YSYEKL come from the germline V gene. CDR3 size: 15 residues. CDR3 region: CASSPSGQGSYEQYF. The CDR3 bases are TGCGCCAGCAGCCCGTCGGGACAGGGCTCCTACGAGCAGTACTTC.

The chain recombines TRBV6-5 with TRBJ2-5; 10 bases are a match to TRBD1. V was clipped by 6 bases and J by 5 bases; unmatched bases: 6. Germline V gene lookup returns CDR1 MNHEY and CDR2 SVGAGI. This CDR3 spans 14 amino acids. CDR3 region: CASRKTGGAETQYF. DNA for the CDR3: TGTGCCAGCAGAAAGACAGGGGGCGCGGAGACCCAGTACTTC.

The chain links TRBV6-5 to TRBJ1-2; 7 bases are a match to TRBD1. Germline CDR1 and CDR2: MNHEY and SVGAGI. The V gene end was trimmed by 7 bases and the J gene end by 8 bases; junction bases not matched to a gene: 16. The CDR3 is 15 amino acids. CDR3 in DNA: TGTGCCAGCAAGTCCTGGCAGAATGTAGGGGGCGGCTACACCTTC. It translates to CASKSWQNVGGGYTF.

The chain has TRBV7-9 and TRBJ2-7; 13 bases are shared with TRBD2. The CDR3 sequence is 14 residues long. CDR1 is SEHNR, CDR2 FQNEAQ, per germline (reference sequence). With 8 bases clipped from V and 3 bases from J, the junction kept 4 bases outside the gene matches. CDR3 sequence (DNA): TGTGCCAGCTCCGGGACTAGCGGGAACTACGAGCAGTACTTC. It yields the protein CASSGTSGNYEQYF.

The chain employs TRBV2 and TRBJ2-7, with D hard to call. The ends were cut back, 8 bases at V and 2 bases at J, with 7 bases in the middle. There are 11 residues in the CDR3. Germline V gene lookup returns CDR1 SNHLY and CDR2 FYNNEI. The CDR3 spells CASGGAYEQYF. The CDR3 DNA follows: TGTGCCAGCGGCGGAGCCTACGAGCAGTACTTC.

This clone showed up just once. The gene calls are TRBV4-1 and TRBJ2-1; D is undetermined. With 0 bases removed from V and 3 bases from J, the gap between germline ends came to 9 bases. Germline CDR1 is MGHRA and CDR2 is YSYEKL. The CDR3 runs 15 residues. CDR3 residues: CASSQDSGNYNEQFF. The CDR3 nucleotides are TGCGCCAGCAGCCAAGATTCGGGTAACTACAATGAGCAGTTCTTC.